The 17 T cell receptor beta chains below come from one sample, sequenced in a study of identical twins. TCRdb redid the calling of the 5' RACE reads with MiXCR, one entry per CDR3 protein. The repertoire consists of 430,000 or so distinct CDR3 sequences, with roughly 24% occurring once and the leading ten covering 2.9%. This sample was also put to use in a study of T cells expressing NK-cell markers.

The source material was CD4+ T cells sorted from blood. These receptor sequences come from a woman in her late teens or twenties in good health.

V usage is TRBV6-2 or TRBV6-3 and J usage is TRBJ2-6, with TRBD1 identical over 9 bases. The ends lost 6 bases at V and 0 bases at J; junction bases unmatched: 6. The CDR3 contains 17 residues. Germline CDR1 MNHEY, CDR2 SVGEGT. The CDR3 region is CASSRGQGSSGANVLTF. The DNA for the CDR3 is TGTGCCAGCAGCCGAGGACAGGGGAGCTCTGGGGCCAACGTCCTGACTTTC.

The rearrangement links TRBV20-1 to TRBJ2-2, with D hard to call. Trimming took off 3 bases at V and 4 bases at J, with 9 bases between the two ends. Germline V CDR1 and CDR2: DFQATT, SNEGSKA (reference sequence). The CDR3 is 13 amino acids. In DNA, the CDR3 is TGCAGTGCTAGCTATAGGGTCACCGGGGAGCTGTTTTTT. This codes for CSASYRVTGELFF.

The chain links TRBV9 to TRBJ2-5; 9 bases align to TRBD1. Germline-derived CDR1 and CDR2 are SGDLS and YYNGEE. CDR3 length equals 14 residues. V trimming: 2 bases; J trimming: 5 bases; junction bases outside the gene matches: 4. The CDR3 sequence is CASSVTGGVETQYF. The CDR3 region has the DNA TGTGCCAGCAGCGTGACAGGGGGTGTTGAGACCCAGTACTTC.

J is TRBJ2-2 and V is TRBV3-1; D is unresolved. CDR3 length: 15 amino acids. Trimming left V 1 base short and J 1 base short, with 7 bases between. Germline CDR1 reads LGHDT; CDR2 reads YNNKEL (reference sequence). The CDR3 DNA reads as TGTGCCAGCAGCCAAGGACTTATGAACACCGGGGAGCTGTTTTTT. Its translation: CASSQGLMNTGELFF.

This clonotype was observed at least ten times. This chain joins TRBV6-5 and TRBJ1-1; perhaps TRBD1 as D (5 bases). The germline CDR1 and CDR2 sequences are MNHEY and SVGAGI. V lost 0 bases to trimming and J lost 1 base, with 6 bases between them. The CDR3 has 14 amino acids. The DNA of the CDR3 is TGTGCCAGCAGTTACTCCGACAGGAACACTGAAGCTTTCTTT. Its translation is CASSYSDRNTEAFF.

This clonotype has a handful of counts. The gene calls are TRBV5-1 and TRBJ2-5, with TRBD1 matching 9 bases. CDR1 is SGHRS and CDR2 is YFSETQ in the germline V gene. This CDR3 region has 15 residues. With 4 bases clipped from V and 6 bases from J, the junction kept 10 bases outside the gene matches. The CDR3 DNA is TGCGCCAGCAGCGACGAGCTGACAGGGGGGAAGACCCAGTACTTC. It codes for CASSDELTGGKTQYF.

This clonotype has only a few counts. The chain couples TRBV2 to TRBJ1-1; D may be TRBD1 (6 bases). The CDR3 runs 14 residues. V lost 6 bases to trimming and J lost 9 bases, with 20 bases between them. The V gene's germline CDR1 is SNHLY and CDR2 FYNNEI. CDR3 loop: CASRRQETEVQAFF. The CDR3 DNA sequence: TGTGCCAGCAGAAGACAGGAGACCGAGGTGCAAGCTTTCTTT.

The chain has TRBV3-1 and TRBJ2-5; D remains unclear. The CDR3 is made up of 16 amino acids. Trimming took 1 base from V and 7 from J, leaving 19 bases between them. Germline V gene lookup returns CDR1 LGHDT and CDR2 YNNKEL (reference sequence). Here the CDR3 DNA reads TGTGCCAGCAGCCAAGGCCCGGTATACGTCGGTGGGACCCAGTACTTC. Encoded protein: CASSQGPVYVGGTQYF.

This clonotype turned up a few times. V gene TRBV20-1 combines with J gene TRBJ2-1; 12 bases agree with TRBD2. V gave up 6 bases and J gave up 6 bases; unmatched junction bases: 9. The CDR3 spans 15 residues. Germline V lookup: CDR1 DFQATT, CDR2 SNEGSKA (reference sequence). DNA of the CDR3: TGCAGTGCCTTAGGGGTACTAGCGGGAGGCAATGAGCAGTTCTTC. It encodes CSALGVLAGGNEQFF.

CDR3 coding DNA: TGTGCCAGCAGTCCCCTAGGACAGAATAGCCAAGAGACCCAGTACTTC. It is translated as CASSPLGQNSQETQYF. V gene TRBV3-1 combines with J gene TRBJ2-5; tentative D call: TRBD1 (6 bases). CDR1 is LGHDT, CDR2 YNNKEL, per germline (reference sequence). The CDR3 contains 16 residues. V was shortened by 6 bases and J by 1 base, with 18 bases between the two germline ends.

V gene TRBV9 combines with J gene TRBJ1-1; D is unclear. Germline CDR1 and CDR2: SGDLS and YYNGEE. CDR3 length equals 18 residues. Trimming took 0 bases from V and 1 from J, leaving 19 bases between them. CDR3 nucleotide sequence: TGTGCCAGCAGCGTAGGAGGTATCGGACGCCCCGGGAACACTGAAGCTTTCTTT. It codes for CASSVGGIGRPGNTEAFF.

This clonotype was counted many times. This chain joins TRBV5-1 and TRBJ1-1; the D is unclear. This CDR3 is built from 14 residues. Germline assignment: CDR1 SGHRS and CDR2 YFSETQ. Trimming took 1 base from V and 0 from J, leaving 7 bases between them. In DNA form, the CDR3 reads TGCGCCAGCAGCTTGAGAAACATGAACACTGAAGCTTTCTTT. Encoded protein: CASSLRNMNTEAFF.

This clonotype has only a few counts. The chain is built from TRBV10-1 and TRBJ2-1; TRBD2 might be the D (6 bases). This CDR3 comprises 16 residues. V lost 2 bases and J lost 4, with 15 bases in between. Germline CDR1 WNHNN, CDR2 SYGVQD (reference sequence). CDR3 nucleotides: TGCGCCAGCAGTGAGAGGGGAACGGGGACTTACAATGAGCAGTTCTTC. The encoded protein is CASSERGTGTYNEQFF.

This chain's CDR3 is CASSLNTDRSEQYF. The CDR3 DNA reads as TGTGCCAGCAGCCTGAACACAGACCGCAGCGAGCAGTACTTC. The V gene is TRBV11-2, the J gene TRBJ2-7, with D unresolved. Trimming left V 5 bases short and J 6 bases short, with 17 bases between. CDR1 is SGHAT, CDR2 FQNNGV, per germline. CDR3 length: 14 residues.

This clonotype was seen a handful of times. V is TRBV19 and J is TRBJ2-7; possibly TRBD1 for D (5 bases). V lost 5 bases, J lost 6 bases, and 14 bases lay in between. CDR3 length: 13 amino acids. Per the germline V gene, CDR1 is LNHDA and CDR2 is SQIVND (reference sequence). For the CDR3, the DNA is TGTGCCAGTAGTGGATGGCAGGGCGGCGAGCAGTACTTC. This codes for CASSGWQGGEQYF.

The chain employs TRBV6-5 and TRBJ2-7; the D gene could be TRBD1 or TRBD2 (7 bases each). This CDR3 is built from 16 residues. Germline V gene lookup returns CDR1 MNHEY and CDR2 SVGAGI. Trimming cost V 0 bases and J 6 bases, with 18 bases left between them. The CDR3 is CASSYSGRGGSLEQYF. DNA of the CDR3: TGTGCCAGCAGTTACTCTGGCAGGGGGGGTTCCCTCGAGCAGTACTTC.

In its sample, this clonotype was seen many times. The rearrangement uses TRBV10-1 and TRBJ2-3; no firm D call. CDR3 length: 11 amino acids. CDR1 and CDR2 (germline): WNHNN, SYGVQD (reference sequence). The ends were cut back, 0 bases at V and 5 bases at J, with 0 bases in the middle. The CDR3 loop reads CASSESDTQYF. CDR3 coding DNA: TGCGCCAGCAGTGAGTCAGATACGCAGTATTTT.